This T cell receptor beta chain came from a study of CD8+ T cells in alopecia areata. Germline values: CDR1 GTSNPN, CDR2 SVGIG (reference sequence). Trimming cost V 0 bases and J 5 bases, with 3 bases left between them. CDR3 size: 11 residues. As the sequencing template, cDNA was produced by extracting RNA and reverse transcribing it. Using immunoSEQ multiplex PCR, the repertoire was profiled, and TCRdb retains in-frame clones only, with some absent. The profile covers about 140,000 clones, with about 60% appearing a single time and approximately 6.5% taken by the ten largest. This clone has a handful of counts. Other DNA sequences from this sample encode an identical CDR3 as well.

V usage is TRBV30 and J usage is TRBJ2-3; no definite D call. The material sequenced was CD4+ T cells sorted from blood, taken at week 0. This TCR derives from a human donor with alopecia areata. CDR3 nucleotides: TGTGCCTGGAGTGTACAAGATACGCAGTATTTT. Protein product: CAWSVQDTQYF.